This is a list of T cell receptor beta chains from one sample in a study of Tregs in tolerant kidney transplant recipients. Method: immunoSEQ multiplex PCR; TCRdb's copy keeps in-frame clones and lacks some. The repertoire holds 80,000 to 90,000 clones, with approximately 94% as singletons. The sample taken for sequencing was CD8+ T cells from blood. The receptors stem from a human donor in good health. The CDR3 runs from the conserved cysteine through the conserved F or W. The order of the fields is clone size, J gene, V gene, D gene, CDR3 protein, CDR3 DNA. D genes are given only for firm matches. A row's size may be missing; if present it is once, few, many or a size class.

clone size: .
J gene: TRBJ1-1
V gene: TRBV5-4
D gene: .
CDR3 protein: CASSRFHLPTGTEAFF
CDR3 DNA: TGTGCCAGCAGCCGATTTCATTTGCCGACAGGCACTGAAGCTTTCTTT

clone size: .
J gene: TRBJ2-1
V gene: TRBV5-6
D gene: TRBD1
CDR3 protein: CASTRDSSYNEQFF
CDR3 DNA: TGTGCCAGTACCCGGGACAGCTCCTACAATGAGCAGTTCTTC

clone size: .
J gene: TRBJ2-1
V gene: TRBV19
D gene: .
CDR3 protein: CASSIDLATYNEQFF
CDR3 DNA: TGTGCCAGTAGTATAGATCTTGCGACTTACAATGAGCAGTTCTTC

clone size: .
J gene: TRBJ1-3
V gene: TRBV6-4
D gene: .
CDR3 protein: CASTPGGCTIYF
CDR3 DNA: TGTGCCAGCACCCCTGGGGGGTGCACCATATATTTT

clone size: .
J gene: TRBJ2-1
V gene: TRBV5-1
D gene: TRBD2
CDR3 protein: CASSPRLAGGSYNEQFF
CDR3 DNA: TGCGCCAGCAGCCCCCGACTAGCGGGGGGCTCCTACAATGAGCAGTTCTTC

clone size: .
J gene: TRBJ2-1
V gene: TRBV2
D gene: .
CDR3 protein: CAGGGSYNEQFF
CDR3 DNA: TGTGCAGGGGGGGGGTCCTACAATGAGCAGTTCTTC

clone size: once
J gene: TRBJ2-6
V gene: TRBV23-1
D gene: .
CDR3 protein: CASLTNFIGGEPYSGANVLTF
CDR3 DNA: TGCGCCAGCCTAACCAACTTCATTGGAGGGGAACCTTACTCTGGGGCCAACGTCCTGACTTTC

clone size: .
J gene: TRBJ1-1
V gene: TRBV6-1
D gene: .
CDR3 protein: CASSERFDSREEGEAFF
CDR3 DNA: TGTGCCAGCAGTGAAAGATTCGACAGCAGGGAGGAAGGTGAAGCTTTCTTT

clone size: .
J gene: TRBJ2-5
V gene: TRBV7-2
D gene: TRBD2
CDR3 protein: CASSLVAGGLQETQYF
CDR3 DNA: TGTGCCAGCAGCTTAGTTGCGGGGGGACTTCAAGAGACCCAGTACTTC

clone size: once
J gene: TRBJ2-7
V gene: TRBV10-1
D gene: TRBD2
CDR3 protein: CASSPGRASGEQYF
CDR3 DNA: TGCGCCAGCTCTCCCGGGAGGGCATCAGGCGAGCAGTACTTC

clone size: .
J gene: TRBJ2-5
V gene: TRBV6-5
D gene: TRBD2
CDR3 protein: CASAGGLQETQYF
CDR3 DNA: TGTGCCAGCGCGGGGGGGCTTCAAGAGACCCAGTACTTC

clone size: .
J gene: TRBJ1-1
V gene: TRBV10-3
D gene: .
CDR3 protein: CAISDTGNTEAFF
CDR3 DNA: TGTGCCATCAGTGATACAGGTAACACTGAAGCTTTCTTT

clone size: .
J gene: TRBJ1-1
V gene: TRBV30
D gene: .
CDR3 protein: CAWSLGRWAFF
CDR3 DNA: TGTGCCTGGAGTTTAGGAAGGTGGGCTTTCTTT

clone size: .
J gene: TRBJ1-1
V gene: TRBV7-9
D gene: .
CDR3 protein: CASSPENTEAFF
CDR3 DNA: TGTGCCAGCAGCCCGGAGAACACTGAAGCTTTCTTT

clone size: .
J gene: TRBJ1-4
V gene: TRBV2
D gene: .
CDR3 protein: CASRDSPDQLGEKLFF
CDR3 DNA: TGTGCCAGCAGGGACAGCCCCGATCAACTAGGTGAAAAACTGTTTTTT

clone size: once
J gene: TRBJ1-1
V gene: TRBV7-8
D gene: .
CDR3 protein: CASSPRQDEAFF
CDR3 DNA: TGTGCCAGCAGCCCCCGGCAGGATGAAGCTTTCTTT

clone size: .
J gene: TRBJ1-4
V gene: TRBV6-6
D gene: TRBD1
CDR3 protein: CASRDGTGDEKLFF
CDR3 DNA: TGTGCCAGCAGGGACGGGACAGGAGATGAAAAACTGTTTTTT

clone size: .
J gene: TRBJ2-1
V gene: TRBV29-1
D gene: .
CDR3 protein: CSVELAPYNEQFF
CDR3 DNA: TGCAGCGTTGAACTAGCACCCTACAATGAGCAGTTCTTC

clone size: .
J gene: TRBJ1-3
V gene: TRBV27
D gene: .
CDR3 protein: CASSATAYSGNTIYF
CDR3 DNA: TGTGCCAGCAGCGCTACAGCGTACTCTGGAAACACCATATATTTT

clone size: .
J gene: TRBJ2-3
V gene: TRBV6-5
D gene: .
CDR3 protein: CASSYRPHPGADTQYF
CDR3 DNA: TGTGCCAGCAGTTACCGGCCCCACCCAGGGGCAGATACGCAGTATTTT